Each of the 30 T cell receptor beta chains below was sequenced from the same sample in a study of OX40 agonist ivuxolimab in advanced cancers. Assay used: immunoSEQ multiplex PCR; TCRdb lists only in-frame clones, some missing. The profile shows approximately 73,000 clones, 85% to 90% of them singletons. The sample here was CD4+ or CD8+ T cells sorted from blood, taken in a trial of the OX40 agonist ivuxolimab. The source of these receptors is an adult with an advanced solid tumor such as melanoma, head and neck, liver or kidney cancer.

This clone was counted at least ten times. For the CDR3, the DNA is TGTGCCAGCAGCCCTAATAGCGGGAGAATTGAGCAGTTCTTC. Translation: CASSPNSGRIEQFF. The genes are TRBV7-8 and TRBJ2-1; 9 bases are shared with TRBD2. The CDR3 length is 14 residues. The ends lost 5 bases at V and 9 bases at J; junction bases unmatched: 8. Per germline, CDR1 SGHVS and CDR2 FQNEAQ.

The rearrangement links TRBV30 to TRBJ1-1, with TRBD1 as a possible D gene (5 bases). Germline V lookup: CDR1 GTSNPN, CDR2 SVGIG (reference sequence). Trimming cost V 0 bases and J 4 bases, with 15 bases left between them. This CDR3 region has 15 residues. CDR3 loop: CAWSVWAGRSTEAFF. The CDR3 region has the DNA TGTGCCTGGAGTGTGTGGGCAGGGAGGTCCACTGAAGCTTTCTTT.

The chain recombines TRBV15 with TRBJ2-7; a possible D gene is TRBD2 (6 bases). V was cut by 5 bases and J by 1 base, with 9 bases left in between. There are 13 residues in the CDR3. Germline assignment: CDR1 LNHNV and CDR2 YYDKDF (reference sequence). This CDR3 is CATSPGGSYEQYF. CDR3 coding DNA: TGTGCCACCAGCCCCGGGGGATCCTACGAGCAGTACTTC. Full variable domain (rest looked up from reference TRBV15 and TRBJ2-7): DAMVIQNPRYQVTQFGKPVTLSCSQTLNHNVMYWYQQKSSQAPKLLFHYYDKDFNNEADTPDNFQSRRPNTSFCFLDIRSPGLGDTAMYLCATSPGGSYEQYFGPGTRLTVT.

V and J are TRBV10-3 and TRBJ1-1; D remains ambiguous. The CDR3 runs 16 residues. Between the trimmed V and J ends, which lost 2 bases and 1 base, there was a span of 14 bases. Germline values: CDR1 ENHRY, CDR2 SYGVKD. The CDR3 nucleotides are TGTGCCATCAGTGAGGAGACGGACGGTGGGAACACTGAAGCTTTCTTT. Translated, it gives CAISEETDGGNTEAFF.

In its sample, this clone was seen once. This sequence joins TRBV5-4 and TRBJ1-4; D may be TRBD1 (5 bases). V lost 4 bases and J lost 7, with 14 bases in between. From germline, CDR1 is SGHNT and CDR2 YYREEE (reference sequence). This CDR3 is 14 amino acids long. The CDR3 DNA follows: TGTGCCAGCAGCGATACAGCCGGGGCTGAAAAACTGTTTTTT. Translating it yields CASSDTAGAEKLFF.

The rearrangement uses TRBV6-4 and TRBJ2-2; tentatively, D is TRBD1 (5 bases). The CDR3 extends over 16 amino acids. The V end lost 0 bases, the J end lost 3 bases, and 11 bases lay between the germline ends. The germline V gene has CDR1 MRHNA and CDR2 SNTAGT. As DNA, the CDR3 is TGTGCCAGCAGTGACTCGAAGGACACCGACACCGGGGAGCTGTTTTTT. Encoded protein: CASSDSKDTDTGELFF.

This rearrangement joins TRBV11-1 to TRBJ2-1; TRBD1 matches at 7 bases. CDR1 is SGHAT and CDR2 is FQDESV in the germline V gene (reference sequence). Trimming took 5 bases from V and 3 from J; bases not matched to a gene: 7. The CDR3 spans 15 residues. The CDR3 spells CASSPRGQGYNEQFF. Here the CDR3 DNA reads TGTGCCAGCAGCCCAAGGGGGCAGGGCTACAATGAGCAGTTCTTC. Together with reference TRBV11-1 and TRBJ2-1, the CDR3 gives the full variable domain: EAEVAQSPRYKITEKSQAVAFWCDPISGHATLYWYRQILGQGPELLVQFQDESVVDDSQLPKDRFSAERLKGVDSTLKIQPAELGDSAMYLCASSPRGQGYNEQFFGPGTRLTVL.

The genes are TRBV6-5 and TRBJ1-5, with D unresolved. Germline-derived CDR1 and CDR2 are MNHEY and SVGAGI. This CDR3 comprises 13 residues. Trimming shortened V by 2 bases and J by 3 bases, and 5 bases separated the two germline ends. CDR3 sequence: CASSYGVNQPQHF. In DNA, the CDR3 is TGTGCCAGCAGTTACGGGGTCAATCAGCCCCAGCATTTT.

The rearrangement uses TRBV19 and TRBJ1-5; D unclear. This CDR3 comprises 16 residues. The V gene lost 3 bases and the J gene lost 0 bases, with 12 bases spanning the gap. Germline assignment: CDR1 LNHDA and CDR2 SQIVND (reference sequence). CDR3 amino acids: CASSMGVGDSNQPQHF. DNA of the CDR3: TGTGCCAGTAGTATGGGTGTCGGGGATAGCAATCAGCCCCAGCATTTT.

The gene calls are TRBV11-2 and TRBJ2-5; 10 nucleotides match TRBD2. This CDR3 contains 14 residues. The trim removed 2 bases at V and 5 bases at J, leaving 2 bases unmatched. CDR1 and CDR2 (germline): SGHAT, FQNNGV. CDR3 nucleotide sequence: TGTGCCAGCAGCTTACTAGCGGGAGAGGAGACCCAGTACTTC. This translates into CASSLLAGEETQYF.

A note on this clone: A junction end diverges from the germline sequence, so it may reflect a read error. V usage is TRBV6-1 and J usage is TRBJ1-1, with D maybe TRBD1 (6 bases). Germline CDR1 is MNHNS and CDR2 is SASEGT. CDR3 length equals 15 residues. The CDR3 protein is CASSEWGAGNNEAFF. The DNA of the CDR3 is TGTGCCAGCAGTGAATGGGGGGCGGGGAACAATGAAGCTTTCTTT.

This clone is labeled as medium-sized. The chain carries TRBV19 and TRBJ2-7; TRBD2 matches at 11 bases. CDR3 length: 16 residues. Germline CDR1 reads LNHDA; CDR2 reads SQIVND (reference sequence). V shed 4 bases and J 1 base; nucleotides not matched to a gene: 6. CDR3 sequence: CASSTRTSGQSYEQYF. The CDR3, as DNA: TGTGCCAGTAGTACCCGGACTAGCGGGCAATCCTACGAGCAGTACTTC.

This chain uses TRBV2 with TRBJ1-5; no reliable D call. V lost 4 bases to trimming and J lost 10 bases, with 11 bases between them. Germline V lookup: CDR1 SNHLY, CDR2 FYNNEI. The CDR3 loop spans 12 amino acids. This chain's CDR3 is CASSAGSYPQHF. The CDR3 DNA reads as TGTGCCAGCAGTGCTGGTAGTTATCCCCAGCATTTT.

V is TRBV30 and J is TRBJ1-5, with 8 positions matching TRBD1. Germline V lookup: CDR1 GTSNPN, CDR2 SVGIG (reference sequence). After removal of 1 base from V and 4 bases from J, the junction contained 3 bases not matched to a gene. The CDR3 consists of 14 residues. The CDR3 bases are TGTGCCTGGAGTGCTGGACAGGGAAATCAGCCCCAGCATTTT. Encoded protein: CAWSAGQGNQPQHF.

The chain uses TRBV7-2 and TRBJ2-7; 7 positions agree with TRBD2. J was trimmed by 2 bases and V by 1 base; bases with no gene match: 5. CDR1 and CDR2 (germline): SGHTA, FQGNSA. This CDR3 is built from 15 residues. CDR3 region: CASSLGGLDTYEQYF. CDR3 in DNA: TGTGCCAGCAGCTTAGGCGGACTAGATACCTACGAGCAGTACTTC.

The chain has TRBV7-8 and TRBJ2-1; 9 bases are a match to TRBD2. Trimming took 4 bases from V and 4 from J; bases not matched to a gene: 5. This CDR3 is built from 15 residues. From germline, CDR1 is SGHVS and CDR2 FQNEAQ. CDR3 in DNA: TGTGCCAGCAGCTATAGCGGGAGCGCTTACAATGAGCAGTTCTTC. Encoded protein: CASSYSGSAYNEQFF.

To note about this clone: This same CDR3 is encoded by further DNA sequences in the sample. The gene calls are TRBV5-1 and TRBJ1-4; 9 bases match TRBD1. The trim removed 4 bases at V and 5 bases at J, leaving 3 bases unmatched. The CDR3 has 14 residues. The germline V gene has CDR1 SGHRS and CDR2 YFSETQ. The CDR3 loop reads CASSLDRGNEKLFF. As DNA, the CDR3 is TGCGCCAGCAGCCTTGACAGGGGGAATGAAAAACTGTTTTTT. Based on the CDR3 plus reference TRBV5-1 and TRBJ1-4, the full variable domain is KAGVTQTPRYLIKTRGQQVTLSCSPISGHRSVSWYQQTPGQGLQFLFEYFSETQRNKGNFPGRFSGRQFSNSRSEMNVSTLELGDSALYLCASSLDRGNEKLFFGSGTQLSVL.

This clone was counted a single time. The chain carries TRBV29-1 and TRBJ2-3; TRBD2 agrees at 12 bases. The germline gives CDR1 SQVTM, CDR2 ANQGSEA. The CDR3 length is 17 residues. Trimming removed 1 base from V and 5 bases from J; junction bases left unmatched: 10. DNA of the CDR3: TGCAGCGTTGAAGGGGGGGCCCTAGCGGGAGGGGTAGATACGCAGTATTTT. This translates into CSVEGGALAGGVDTQYF.

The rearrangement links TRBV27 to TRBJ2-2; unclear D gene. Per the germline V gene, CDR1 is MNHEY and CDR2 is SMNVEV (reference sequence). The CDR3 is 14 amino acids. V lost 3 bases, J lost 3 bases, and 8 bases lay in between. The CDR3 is CASSLNGYTGELFF. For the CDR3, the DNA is TGTGCCAGCAGTTTGAACGGTTACACCGGGGAGCTGTTTTTT.

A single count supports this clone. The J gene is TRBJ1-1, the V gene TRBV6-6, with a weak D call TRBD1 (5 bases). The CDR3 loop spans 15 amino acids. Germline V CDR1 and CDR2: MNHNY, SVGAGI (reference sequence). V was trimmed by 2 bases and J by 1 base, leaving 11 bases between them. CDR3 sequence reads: CASSYGGSANTEAFF. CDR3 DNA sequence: TGTGCCAGCAGTTACGGGGGGTCCGCGAACACTGAAGCTTTCTTT.

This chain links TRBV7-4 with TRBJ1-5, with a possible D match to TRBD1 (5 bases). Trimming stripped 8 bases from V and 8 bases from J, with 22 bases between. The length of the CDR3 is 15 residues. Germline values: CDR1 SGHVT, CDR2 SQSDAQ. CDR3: CASDPSQGIREPQHF. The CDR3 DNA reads TGTGCCAGCGACCCCTCCCAGGGTATTAGAGAGCCCCAGCATTTT.

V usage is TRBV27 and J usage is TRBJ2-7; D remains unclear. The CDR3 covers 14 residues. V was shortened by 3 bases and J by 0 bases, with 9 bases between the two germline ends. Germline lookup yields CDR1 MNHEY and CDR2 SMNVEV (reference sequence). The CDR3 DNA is TGTGCCAGCAGTTTCTCTTCAAGCTCCTACGAGCAGTACTTC. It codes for CASSFSSSSYEQYF.

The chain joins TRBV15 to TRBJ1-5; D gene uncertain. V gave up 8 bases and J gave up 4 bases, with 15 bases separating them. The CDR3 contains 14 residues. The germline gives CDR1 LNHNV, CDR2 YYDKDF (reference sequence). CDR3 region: CATSGGVRNQPQHF. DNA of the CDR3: TGTGCCACCTCCGGCGGGGTTAGAAATCAGCCCCAGCATTTT. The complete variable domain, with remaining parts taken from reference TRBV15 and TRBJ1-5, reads DAMVIQNPRYQVTQFGKPVTLSCSQTLNHNVMYWYQQKSSQAPKLLFHYYDKDFNNEADTPDNFQSRRPNTSFCFLDIRSPGLGDTAMYLCATSGGVRNQPQHFGDGTRLSIL.

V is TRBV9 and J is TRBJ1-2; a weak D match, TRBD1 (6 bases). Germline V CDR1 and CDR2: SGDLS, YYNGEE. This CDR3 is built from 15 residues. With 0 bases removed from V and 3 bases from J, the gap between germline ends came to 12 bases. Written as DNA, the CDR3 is TGTGCCAGCAGCGTAGACCCGGGGGCAGACTATGGCTACACCTTC. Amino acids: CASSVDPGADYGYTF.

The CDR3 sequence is CASSLSPFYGYTF. CDR3 nucleotide sequence: TGTGCCAGCAGTTTATCCCCCTTCTATGGCTACACCTTC. This chain connects TRBV27 to TRBJ1-2; D gene uncertain. Trimming took off 0 bases at V and 4 bases at J, with 6 bases between the two ends. Per the germline V gene, CDR1 is MNHEY and CDR2 is SMNVEV (reference sequence). The CDR3 has 13 residues.

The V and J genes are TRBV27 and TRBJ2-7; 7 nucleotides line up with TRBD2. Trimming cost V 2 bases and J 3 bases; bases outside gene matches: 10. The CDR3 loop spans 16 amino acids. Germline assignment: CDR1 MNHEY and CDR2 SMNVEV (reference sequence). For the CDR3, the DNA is TGTGCCAGCAGTTTAGTCCTGGGAGGGACGGTCTACGAGCAGTACTTC. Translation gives CASSLVLGGTVYEQYF.

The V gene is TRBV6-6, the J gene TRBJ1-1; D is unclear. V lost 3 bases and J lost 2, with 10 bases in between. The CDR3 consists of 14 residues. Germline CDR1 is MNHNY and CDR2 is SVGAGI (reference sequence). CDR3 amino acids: CASSYEGGNTEAFF. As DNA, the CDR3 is TGTGCCAGCAGTTATGAGGGAGGCAACACTGAAGCTTTCTTT.

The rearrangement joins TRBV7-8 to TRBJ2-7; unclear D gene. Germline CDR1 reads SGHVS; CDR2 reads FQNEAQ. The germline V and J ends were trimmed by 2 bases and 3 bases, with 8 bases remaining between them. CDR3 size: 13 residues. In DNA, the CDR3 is TGTGCCAGCAGCTTAAGCTCTATCTACGAGCAGTACTTC. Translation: CASSLSSIYEQYF. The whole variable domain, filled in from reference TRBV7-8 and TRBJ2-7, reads GAGVSQSPRYKVAKRGQDVALRCDPISGHVSLFWYQQALGQGPEFLTYFQNEAQLDKSGLPSDRFFAERPEGSVSTLKIQRTQQEDSAVYLCASSLSSIYEQYFGPGTRLTVT.

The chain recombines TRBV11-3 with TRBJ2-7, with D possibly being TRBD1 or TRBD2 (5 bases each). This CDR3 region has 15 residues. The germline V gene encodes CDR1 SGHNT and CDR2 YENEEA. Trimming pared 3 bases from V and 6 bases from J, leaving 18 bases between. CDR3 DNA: TGTGCCAGCAGCTTCACCGGGACGACACTGGGCGAGCAGTACTTC. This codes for CASSFTGTTLGEQYF.

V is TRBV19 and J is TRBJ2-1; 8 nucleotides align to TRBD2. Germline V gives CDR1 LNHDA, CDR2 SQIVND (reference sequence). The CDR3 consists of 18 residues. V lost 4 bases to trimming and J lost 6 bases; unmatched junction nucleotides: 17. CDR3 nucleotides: TGTGCCAGTAGTAGGGCTACTAGCGGCCCGATTTACTCCAATGAGCAGTTCTTC. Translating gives CASSRATSGPIYSNEQFF. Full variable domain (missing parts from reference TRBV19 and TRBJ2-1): DGGITQSPKYLFRKEGQNVTLSCEQNLNHDAMYWYRQDPGQGLRLIYYSQIVNDFQKGDIAEGYSVSREKKESFPLTVTSAQKNPTAFYLCASSRATSGPIYSNEQFFGPGTRLTVL.